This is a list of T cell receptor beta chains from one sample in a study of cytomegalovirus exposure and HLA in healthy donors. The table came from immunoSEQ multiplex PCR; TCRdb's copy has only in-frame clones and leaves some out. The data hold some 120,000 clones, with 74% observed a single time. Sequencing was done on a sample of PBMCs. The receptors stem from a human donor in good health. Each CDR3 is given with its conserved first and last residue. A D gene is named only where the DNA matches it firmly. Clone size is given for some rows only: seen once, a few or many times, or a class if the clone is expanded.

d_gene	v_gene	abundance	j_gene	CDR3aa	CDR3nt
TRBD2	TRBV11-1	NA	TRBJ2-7	CASSSGLAGVPYEQYF	TGTGCCAGCAGCTCGGGACTAGCGGGGGTCCCCTACGAGCAGTACTTC
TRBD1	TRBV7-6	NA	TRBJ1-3	CASSLGQGGGGNTIYF	TGTGCCAGCAGCTTGGGGCAAGGAGGGGGCGGAAACACCATATATTTT
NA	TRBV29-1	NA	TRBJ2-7	CSVIAAYEQYF	TGCAGCGTTATAGCGGCCTACGAGCAGTACTTC
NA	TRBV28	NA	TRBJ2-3	CASVGGLFAQYF	TGTGCCAGCGTCGGGGGGCTTTTTGCGCAGTATTTT
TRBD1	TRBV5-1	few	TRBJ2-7	CASSGDSFYEQYF	TGCGCCAGCAGCGGGGACAGTTTCTACGAGCAGTACTTC
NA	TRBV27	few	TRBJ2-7	CASRKRTSPEQYF	TGTGCCAGCAGAAAGCGGACGTCCCCCGAGCAGTACTTC
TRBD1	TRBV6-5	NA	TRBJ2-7	CASSYRQGIPSYEQYF	TGTGCCAGCAGTTACCGACAGGGGATTCCCTCCTACGAGCAGTACTTC
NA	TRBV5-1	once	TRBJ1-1	CASSSRQTNTEAFF	TGCGCCAGCAGCTCCCGACAGACGAACACTGAAGCTTTCTTT
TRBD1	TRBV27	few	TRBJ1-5	CASSSMIIDRGRGSNQPQHF	TGTGCCAGCAGTTCCATGATAATAGACAGGGGTCGAGGTAGCAATCAGCCCCAGCATTTT
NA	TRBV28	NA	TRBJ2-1	CASSLPDRGDYNEQFF	TGTGCCAGCAGTTTACCTGACAGAGGCGATTACAATGAGCAGTTCTTC
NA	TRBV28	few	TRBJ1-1	CASKAGLNTEAFF	TGTGCCAGCAAGGCAGGGTTAAACACTGAAGCTTTCTTT
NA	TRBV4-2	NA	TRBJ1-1	CASSQGDRDNGVFF	TGTGCCAGCAGCCAGGGAGACCGGGACAATGGAGTTTTCTTT
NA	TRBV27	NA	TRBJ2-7	CASSYTRTTLWYEQYF	TGTGCCAGCAGTTATACCCGGACTACCCTCTGGTACGAGCAGTACTTC
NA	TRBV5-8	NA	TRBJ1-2	CASRGNYGYTF	TGTGCCAGCAGGGGCAACTATGGCTACACCTTC
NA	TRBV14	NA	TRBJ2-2	CASSQKGGAPGELFF	TGTGCCAGCAGCCAAAAGGGGGGGGCCCCCGGGGAGCTGTTTTTT
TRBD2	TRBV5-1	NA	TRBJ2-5	CASSLVSAGGQETQYF	TGCGCCAGCAGCTTGGTTTCCGCGGGAGGGCAAGAGACCCAGTACTTC
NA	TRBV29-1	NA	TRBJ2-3	CSVGASTDTQYF	TGCAGCGTTGGGGCTAGCACAGATACGCAGTATTTT
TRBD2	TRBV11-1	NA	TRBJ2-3	CASSFPRGETSGLTDTQYF	TGTGCCAGCAGCTTTCCCAGGGGGGAGACTAGCGGCCTCACAGATACGCAGTATTTT
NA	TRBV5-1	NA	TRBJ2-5	CASSFGDVNGETQYF	TGCGCCAGCAGCTTCGGGGATGTAAACGGGGAGACCCAGTACTTC
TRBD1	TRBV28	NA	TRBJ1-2	CASSSAGQGNGYTF	TGTGCCAGCAGTTCGGCGGGACAGGGGAATGGCTACACCTTC
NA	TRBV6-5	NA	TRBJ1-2	CASRERQEAEGYTF	TGTGCCAGCAGGGAGAGACAGGAGGCGGAAGGCTACACCTTC
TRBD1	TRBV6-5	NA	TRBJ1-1	CASSHIRDRNTEAFF	TGTGCCAGCAGCCATATTAGGGACAGGAACACTGAAGCTTTCTTT
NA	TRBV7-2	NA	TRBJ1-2	CASSLNPPGLLINYGYTF	TGTGCCAGCAGCTTAAATCCCCCAGGGCTTCTTATCAACTATGGCTACACCTTC
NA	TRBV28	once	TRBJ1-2	CASSFRGNDYGYTF	TGTGCCAGCAGTTTCAGGGGCAATGACTATGGCTACACCTTC
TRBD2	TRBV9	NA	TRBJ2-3	CASSVGTSGGASTDTQYF	TGTGCCAGCAGCGTGGGGACTAGCGGGGGGGCTAGCACAGATACGCAGTATTTT
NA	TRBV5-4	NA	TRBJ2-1	CASSFWEYNEQFF	TGTGCCAGCAGCTTCTGGGAGTACAATGAGCAGTTCTTC
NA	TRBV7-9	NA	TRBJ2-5	CASSLAQGEGTQYF	TGTGCCAGCAGCTTAGCACAGGGGGAGGGGACCCAGTACTTC
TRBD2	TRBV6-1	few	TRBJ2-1	CATNHETSPRDEQFF	TGTGCCACCAACCATGAGACTAGCCCGCGGGATGAGCAGTTCTTC
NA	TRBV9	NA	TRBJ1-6	CASSSRGENSPLHF	TGTGCCAGCAGTAGCAGGGGCGAAAATTCACCCCTCCACTTT
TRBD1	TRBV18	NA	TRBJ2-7	CASSPPGQAAPYEQYF	TGTGCCAGCTCACCACCGGGACAGGCGGCTCCCTACGAGCAGTACTTC
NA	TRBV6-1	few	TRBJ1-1	CASRTDLNTEAFF	TGTGCCAGCAGGACAGACCTGAACACTGAAGCTTTCTTT
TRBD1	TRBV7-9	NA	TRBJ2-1	CASSQGQFGPYESYNEQFF	TGTGCCAGCAGCCAGGGACAGTTCGGGCCCTATGAGTCCTACAATGAGCAGTTCTTC
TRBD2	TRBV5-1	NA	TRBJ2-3	CASSPTGGGATDTQYF	TGCGCCAGCAGCCCTACGGGCGGGGGGGCCACAGATACGCAGTATTTT
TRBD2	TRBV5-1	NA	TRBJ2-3	CASSAGLAESTDTQYF	TGCGCCAGCAGCGCGGGACTAGCGGAAAGCACAGATACGCAGTATTTT
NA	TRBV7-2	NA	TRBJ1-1	CASSRNGQLNTEAFF	TGTGCCAGCAGCCGCAATGGACAGCTGAACACTGAAGCTTTCTTT